The source of this TCR beta chain is a study of regulatory T cells in long-lasting Graves disease. Points from the study as a whole: Results may be inaccurate due to the small sample size.

Germline-derived CDR1 and CDR2 are ENHRY and SYGVKD. There are 15 residues in the CDR3. V trimming: 8 bases; J trimming: 5 bases; junction bases outside the gene matches: 12. Building the TCR beta libraries relied on iRepertoire HTBI primers, and CDR3 regions underwent Arm-PCR. TCRdb fed the multiplex PCR reads into MiXCR, producing one record per CDR3 protein. The sample lists hundreds of thousands of distinct CDR3 sequences, roughly 16% occurring once. This sample's time point: newly diagnosed GD, antithyroid drugs for less than 3 months. RNA extracted from PBMCs served as the sequencing template. This clonotype was seen many times. What it recognizes is unknown.

Sequencing used peripheral blood mononuclear cells (PBMCs), obtained at new diagnosis, from a patient treated with antithyroid drugs. The TCR was taken from a female donor with Graves disease. The rearrangement uses TRBV10-3 and TRBJ2-5; 9 bases align to TRBD2. This CDR3 reads CAIGNSGGQGETQYF. In DNA, the CDR3 is TGTGCCATCGGTAATAGCGGGGGCCAAGGGGAGACCCAGTACTTC.